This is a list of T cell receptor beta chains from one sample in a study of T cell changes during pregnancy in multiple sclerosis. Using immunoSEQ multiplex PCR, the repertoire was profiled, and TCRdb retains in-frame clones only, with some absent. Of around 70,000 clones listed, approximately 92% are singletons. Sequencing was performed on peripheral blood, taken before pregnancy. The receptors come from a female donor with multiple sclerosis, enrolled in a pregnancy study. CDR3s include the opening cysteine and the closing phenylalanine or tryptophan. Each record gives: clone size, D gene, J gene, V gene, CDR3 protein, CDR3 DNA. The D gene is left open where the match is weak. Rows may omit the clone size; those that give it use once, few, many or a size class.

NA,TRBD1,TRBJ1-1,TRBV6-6,CATGDRGLNTEAFF,TGTGCCACCGGGGACAGGGGATTGAACACTGAAGCTTTCTTT
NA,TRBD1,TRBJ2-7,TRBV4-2,CASSSSPPGQLYEQYF,TGTGCCAGCAGCTCCAGCCCTCCGGGACAGCTTTACGAGCAGTACTTC
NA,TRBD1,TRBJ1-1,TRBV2,CASSGQGAMGTEAFF,TGTGCCAGCAGTGGACAGGGGGCTATGGGTACTGAAGCTTTCTTT
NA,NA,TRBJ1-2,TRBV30,CAWSVLRGGNGYTF,TGTGCCTGGAGTGTACTTAGGGGAGGAAATGGCTACACCTTC
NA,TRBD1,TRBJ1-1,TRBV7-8,CASSLDRGRLKNTEAFF,TGTGCCAGCAGCTTAGACAGGGGGCGACTCAAAAACACTGAAGCTTTCTTT
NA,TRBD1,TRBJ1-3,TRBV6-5,CASSPDRVGNTIYF,TGTGCCAGCAGCCCGGACAGGGTTGGAAACACCATATATTTT
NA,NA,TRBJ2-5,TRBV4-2,CASSQPKAGRKETQYF,TGTGCCAGCAGCCAACCTAAGGCAGGTCGTAAAGAGACCCAGTACTTC
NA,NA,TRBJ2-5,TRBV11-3,CASSFFRTALETQYF,TGTGCCAGCAGCTTTTTTCGGACTGCCCTAGAGACCCAGTACTTC
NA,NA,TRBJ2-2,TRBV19,CASAIQGPNTGELFF,TGTGCCAGTGCGATCCAGGGGCCCAACACCGGGGAGCTGTTTTTT
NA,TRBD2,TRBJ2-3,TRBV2,CASRKREGTDTQYF,TGTGCCAGCAGGAAGCGGGAAGGGACAGATACGCAGTATTTT
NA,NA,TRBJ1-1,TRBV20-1,CSASQTAEAFF,TGCAGTGCTAGCCAAACAGCCGAAGCTTTCTTT
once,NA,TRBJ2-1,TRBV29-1,CSFPTPGRDQGEQFF,TGCAGCTTCCCCACGCCGGGGCGGGACCAGGGTGAGCAGTTCTTC
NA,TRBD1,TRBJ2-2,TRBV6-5,CASTPGQGNTGELFF,TGTGCCAGCACTCCCGGACAGGGGAACACCGGGGAGCTGTTTTTT
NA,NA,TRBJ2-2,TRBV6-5,CASSYTVNTGELFF,TGTGCCAGCAGTTATACAGTGAACACCGGGGAGCTGTTTTTT
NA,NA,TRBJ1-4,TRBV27,CASSLAVDRKLFF,TGTGCCAGCAGTTTGGCGGTGGATCGAAAACTGTTTTTT
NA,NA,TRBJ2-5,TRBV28,CASSLLSPGTQYF,TGTGCCAGCAGTTTATTGTCCCCGGGGACCCAGTACTTC
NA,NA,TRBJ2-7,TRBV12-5,CASGSPGQYEQYF,TGTGCTAGTGGTTCCCCCGGACAATACGAGCAGTACTTC
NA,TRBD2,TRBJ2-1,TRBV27,CASSFQGGGSQNEQFF,TGTGCCAGCAGTTTCCAAGGCGGCGGGAGTCAAAATGAGCAGTTCTTC
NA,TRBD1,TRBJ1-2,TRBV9,CASSVVGQALYGYTF,TGTGCCAGCAGCGTAGTGGGACAGGCCCTCTATGGCTACACCTTC
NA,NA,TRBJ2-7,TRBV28,CASTARAPPHEQYF,TGTGCCAGCACCGCGAGGGCTCCCCCCCACGAGCAGTACTTC
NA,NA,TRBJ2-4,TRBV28,CASRPPEGTKNIQYF,TGTGCCAGCAGGCCGCCTGAGGGAACCAAAAACATTCAGTACTTC
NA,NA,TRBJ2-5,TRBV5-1,CASSLPGQETQYF,TGCGCCAGCAGCTTGCCAGGGCAAGAGACCCAGTACTTC
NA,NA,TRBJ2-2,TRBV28,CASSFVQRAGELFF,TGTGCCAGCAGTTTTGTCCAGCGGGCCGGGGAGCTGTTTTTT
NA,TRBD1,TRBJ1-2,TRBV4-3,CASSLFRTGANYGYTF,TGCGCCAGCAGCCTCTTTCGTACAGGGGCTAACTATGGCTACACCTTC
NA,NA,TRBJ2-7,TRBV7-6,CASSLGSGVYEQYF,TGTGCCAGCAGCTTAGGTTCCGGGGTTTACGAGCAGTACTTC
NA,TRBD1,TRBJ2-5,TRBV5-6,CASSRSTGRETQYF,TGTGCCAGCAGCAGATCGACAGGGAGAGAGACCCAGTACTTC
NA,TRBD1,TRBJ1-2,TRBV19,CASSTTGRGYTF,TGTGCCAGTAGTACGACAGGGAGGGGCTACACCTTC
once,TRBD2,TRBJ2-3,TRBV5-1,CASSYYPGGATDTQYF,TGCGCCAGCAGCTACTACCCGGGAGGCGCCACAGATACGCAGTATTTT
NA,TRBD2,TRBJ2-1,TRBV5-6,CASSGRDGGREQFF,TGTGCCAGCAGCGGCAGGGACGGGGGGAGGGAGCAGTTCTTC
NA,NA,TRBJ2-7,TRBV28,CASSLWGAVTYEQYF,TGTGCCAGCAGTTTATGGGGGGCGGTTACCTACGAGCAGTACTTC
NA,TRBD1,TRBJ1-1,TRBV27,CASKTGGITEAFF,TGTGCCAGTAAGACAGGGGGAATCACTGAAGCTTTCTTT
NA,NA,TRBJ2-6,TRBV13,CASSLISRGLSGANVLTF,TGTGCCAGCAGCCTAATATCACGGGGACTCTCTGGGGCCAACGTCCTGACTTTC
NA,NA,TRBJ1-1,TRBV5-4,CASSLGYENEAFF,TGTGCCAGCAGCTTGGGCTATGAGAATGAAGCTTTCTTT
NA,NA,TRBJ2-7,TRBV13,CASSITSSKDHEQYF,TGTGCCAGCAGCATAACTAGCTCCAAGGACCACGAGCAGTACTTC
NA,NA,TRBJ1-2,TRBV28,CASSNVVIEDYGYTF,TGTGCCAGCAGCAACGTCGTTATAGAAGACTATGGCTACACCTTC
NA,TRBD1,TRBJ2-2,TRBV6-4,CASSDSTGVNTGELFF,TGTGCCAGCAGTGACTCGACAGGGGTGAACACCGGGGAGCTGTTTTTT
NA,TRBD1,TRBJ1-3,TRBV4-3,CASSQGTGGVWNTIYF,TGCGCCAGCAGCCAAGGGACAGGGGGCGTCTGGAACACCATATATTTT
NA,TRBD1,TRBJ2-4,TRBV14,CASSPGTENIQYF,TGTGCCAGCAGCCCCGGGACAGAAAACATTCAGTACTTC
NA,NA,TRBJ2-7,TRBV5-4,CASSLGGSPHYEQYF,TGTGCCAGCAGCTTGGGAGGATCTCCCCACTACGAGCAGTACTTC
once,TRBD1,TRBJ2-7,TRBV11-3,CASSLKSGTGGWYEQYF,TGTGCCAGCAGCTTAAAATCCGGGACAGGGGGTTGGTACGAGCAGTACTTC
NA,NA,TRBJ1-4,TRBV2,CASNRDIVNEKLFF,TGTGCCAGCAACCGGGACATCGTTAATGAAAAACTGTTTTTT
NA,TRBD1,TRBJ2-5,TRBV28,CASSLQTGIIQETQYF,TGTGCCAGCAGTCTACAGACAGGGATAATACAAGAGACCCAGTACTTC
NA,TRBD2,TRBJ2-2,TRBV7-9,CASSSPQAGLAGTGELFF,TGTGCCAGCAGCTCGCCCCAAGCCGGACTAGCGGGCACCGGGGAGCTGTTTTTT
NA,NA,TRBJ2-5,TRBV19,CASSIDQRETQYF,TGTGCCAGTAGTATAGATCAGCGGGAGACCCAGTACTTC
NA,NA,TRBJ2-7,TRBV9,CASSVDGEWREQYF,TGTGCCAGCAGCGTAGACGGGGAGTGGCGGGAGCAGTACTTC
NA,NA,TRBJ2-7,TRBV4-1,CASSQQIAYEQYF,TGCGCCAGCAGCCAACAAATTGCCTACGAGCAGTACTTC
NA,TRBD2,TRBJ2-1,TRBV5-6,CASSLRTSGFLEQFF,TGTGCCAGCAGCCTCCGGACTAGCGGGTTCCTTGAGCAGTTCTTC
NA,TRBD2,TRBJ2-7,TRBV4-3,CASSQDFVREGAYEQYF,TGCGCCAGCAGCCAAGATTTTGTGAGGGAGGGTGCCTACGAGCAGTACTTC
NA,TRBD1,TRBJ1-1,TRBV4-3,CASSQFTGGTEAFF,TGCGCCAGCAGCCAATTTACAGGGGGCACTGAAGCTTTCTTT
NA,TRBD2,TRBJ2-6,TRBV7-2,CASSWTSGRGGANVLTF,TGTGCCAGCAGCTGGACTAGCGGGAGGGGTGGGGCCAACGTCCTGACTTTC
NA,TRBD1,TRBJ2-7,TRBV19,CASSIRDSNDEQYF,TGTGCCAGTAGTATCCGGGACAGCAATGACGAGCAGTACTTC
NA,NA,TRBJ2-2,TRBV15,CATSRDASLNLNTGELFF,TGTGCCACCAGCAGAGATGCTAGCCTAAACCTGAACACCGGGGAGCTGTTTTTT
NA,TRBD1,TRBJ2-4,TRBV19,CASRDRLGKNIQYF,TGTGCCAGTCGGGACAGGTTGGGCAAAAACATTCAGTACTTC
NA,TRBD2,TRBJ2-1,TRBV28,CASSLRLADYNEQFF,TGTGCCAGCAGTTTGCGTCTAGCGGACTACAATGAGCAGTTCTTC
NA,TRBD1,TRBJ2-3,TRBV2,CASSAGTGPRTDTQYF,TGTGCCAGCAGTGCAGGGACAGGTCCGCGCACAGATACGCAGTATTTT
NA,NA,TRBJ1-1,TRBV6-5,CASSDGQPNTEAFF,TGTGCCAGCAGCGATGGACAGCCGAACACTGAAGCTTTCTTT
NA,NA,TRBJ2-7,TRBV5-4,CASSSAGSLSSYEQYF,TGTGCCAGCAGTTCAGCGGGCTCTCTAAGCTCCTACGAGCAGTACTTC
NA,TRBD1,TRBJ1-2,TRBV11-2,CASSTGTGGAYGYTF,TGTGCCAGCAGTACAGGGACAGGGGGTGCCTATGGCTACACCTTC
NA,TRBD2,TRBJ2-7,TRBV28,CASSYLAGVRYEQYF,TGTGCCAGCAGTTATCTAGCGGGAGTAAGGTACGAGCAGTACTTC
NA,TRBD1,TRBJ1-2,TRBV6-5,CASSQTGTGYYGYTF,TGTGCCAGCAGTCAGACCGGGACAGGGTATTATGGCTACACCTTC